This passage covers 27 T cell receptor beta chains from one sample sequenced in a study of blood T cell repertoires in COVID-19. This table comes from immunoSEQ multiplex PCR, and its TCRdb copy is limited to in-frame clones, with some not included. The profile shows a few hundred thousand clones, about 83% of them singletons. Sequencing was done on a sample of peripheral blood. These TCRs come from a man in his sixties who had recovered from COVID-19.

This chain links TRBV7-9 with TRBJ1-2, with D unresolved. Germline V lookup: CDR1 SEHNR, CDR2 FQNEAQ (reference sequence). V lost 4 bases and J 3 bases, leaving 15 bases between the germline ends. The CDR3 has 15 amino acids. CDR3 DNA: TGTGCCAGCAGCTCGACTACCATCAGGCACTATGGCTACACCTTC. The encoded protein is CASSSTTIRHYGYTF.

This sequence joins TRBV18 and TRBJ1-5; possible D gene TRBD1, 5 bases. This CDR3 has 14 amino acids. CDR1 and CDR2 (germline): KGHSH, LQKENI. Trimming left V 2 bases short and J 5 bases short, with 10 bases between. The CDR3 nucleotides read TGTGCCAGCTCACCAAATGACAGCGATCAGCCCCAGCATTTT. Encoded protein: CASSPNDSDQPQHF. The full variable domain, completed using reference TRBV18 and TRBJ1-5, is NAGVMQNPRHLVRRRGQEARLRCSPMKGHSHVYWYRQLPEEGLKFMVYLQKENIIDESGMPKERFSAEFPKEGPSILRIQQVVRGDSAAYFCASSPNDSDQPQHFGDGTRLSIL.

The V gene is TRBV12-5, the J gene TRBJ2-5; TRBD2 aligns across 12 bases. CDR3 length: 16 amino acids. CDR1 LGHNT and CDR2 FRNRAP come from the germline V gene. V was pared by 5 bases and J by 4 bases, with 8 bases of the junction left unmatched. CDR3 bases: TGTGCTAGTGGTCCCGCGACTAGCGGGAGAGGAGAGACCCAGTACTTC. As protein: CASGPATSGRGETQYF.

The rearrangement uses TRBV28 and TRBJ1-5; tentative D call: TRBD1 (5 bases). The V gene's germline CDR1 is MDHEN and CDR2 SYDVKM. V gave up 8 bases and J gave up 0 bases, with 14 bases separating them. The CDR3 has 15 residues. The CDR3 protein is CASGPGFNSNQPQHF. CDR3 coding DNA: TGTGCCAGCGGGCCAGGGTTTAATAGCAATCAGCCCCAGCATTTT.

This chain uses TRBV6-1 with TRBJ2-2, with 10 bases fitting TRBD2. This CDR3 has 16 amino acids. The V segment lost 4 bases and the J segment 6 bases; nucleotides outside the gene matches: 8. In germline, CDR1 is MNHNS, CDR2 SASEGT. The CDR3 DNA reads TGTGCCAGCAGTGTCTCTAGCGGGGGAAGGTCCGGGGAGCTGTTTTTT. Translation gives CASSVSSGGRSGELFF.

CDR3 nucleotides: TGTGCCAGCAGTCTCTACAGGGCCTCGAACACCGGGGAGCTGTTTTTT. Translating it yields CASSLYRASNTGELFF. V and J are TRBV6-6 and TRBJ2-2; D possibly corresponds to TRBD1 (6 bases). The CDR3 runs to 16 residues. Deletions cut 5 bases from V and 0 bases from J, with 13 bases between. Per germline, CDR1 MNHNY and CDR2 SVGAGI (reference sequence).

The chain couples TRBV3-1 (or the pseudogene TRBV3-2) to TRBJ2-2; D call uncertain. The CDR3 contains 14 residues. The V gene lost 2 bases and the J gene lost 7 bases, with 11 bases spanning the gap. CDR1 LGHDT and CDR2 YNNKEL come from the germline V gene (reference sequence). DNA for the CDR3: TGTGCCAGCAGCCAACGGAGTTTCGGCGGGGAGCTGTTTTTT. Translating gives CASSQRSFGGELFF.

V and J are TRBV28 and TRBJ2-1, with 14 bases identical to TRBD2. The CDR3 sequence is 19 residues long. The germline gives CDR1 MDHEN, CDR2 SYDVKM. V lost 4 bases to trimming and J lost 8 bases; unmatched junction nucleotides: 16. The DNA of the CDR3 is TGTGCCAGCAGTTCCAACGCTGACAGGGGACTAGCGGGAGCGTATGAGCAGTTCTTC. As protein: CASSSNADRGLAGAYEQFF.

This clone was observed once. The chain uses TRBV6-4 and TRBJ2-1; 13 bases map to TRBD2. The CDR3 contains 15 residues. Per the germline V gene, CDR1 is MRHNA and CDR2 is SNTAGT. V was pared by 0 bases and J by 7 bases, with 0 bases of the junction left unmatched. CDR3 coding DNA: TGTGCCAGCAGTGACTCACTAGCGGGAGGGAATGAGCAGTTCTTC. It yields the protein CASSDSLAGGNEQFF.

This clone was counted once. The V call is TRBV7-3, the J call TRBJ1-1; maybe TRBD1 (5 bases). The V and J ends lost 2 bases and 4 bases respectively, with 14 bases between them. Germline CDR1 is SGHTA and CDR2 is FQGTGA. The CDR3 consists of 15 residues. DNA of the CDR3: TGTGCCAGCAGCTTAGTGGGGGGTAGTAGCACTGAAGCTTTCTTT. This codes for CASSLVGGSSTEAFF.

The CDR3 DNA reads as TGTGCCTGGAGTGCCGGAAAACTGTTTTTT. Its protein is CAWSAGKLFF. V and J are TRBV30 and TRBJ1-4; no definite D call. CDR1 and CDR2 from the germline V gene are GTSNPN and SVGIG (reference sequence). The V gene lost 1 base and the J gene lost 10 bases, with 4 bases spanning the gap. The CDR3 length is 10 residues.

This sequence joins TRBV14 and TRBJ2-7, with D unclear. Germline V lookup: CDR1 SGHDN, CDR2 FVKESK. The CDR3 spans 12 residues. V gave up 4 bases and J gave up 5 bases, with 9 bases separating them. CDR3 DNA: TGTGCCAGCAGCCCATCGACAAACGAGCAGTACTTC. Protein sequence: CASSPSTNEQYF.

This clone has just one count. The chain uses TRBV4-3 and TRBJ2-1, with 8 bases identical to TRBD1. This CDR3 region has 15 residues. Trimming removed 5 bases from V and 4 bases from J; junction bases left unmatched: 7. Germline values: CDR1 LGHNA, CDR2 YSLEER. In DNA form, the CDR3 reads TGCGCCAGCAGCGGTCTTCAGGGGGCATACAATGAGCAGTTCTTC. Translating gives CASSGLQGAYNEQFF.

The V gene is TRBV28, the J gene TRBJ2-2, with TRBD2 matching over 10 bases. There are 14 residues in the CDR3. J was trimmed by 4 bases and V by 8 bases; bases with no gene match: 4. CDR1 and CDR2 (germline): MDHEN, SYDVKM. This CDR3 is CASQLAGTTGELFF. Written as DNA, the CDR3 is TGTGCCAGCCAACTAGCGGGAACCACCGGGGAGCTGTTTTTT.

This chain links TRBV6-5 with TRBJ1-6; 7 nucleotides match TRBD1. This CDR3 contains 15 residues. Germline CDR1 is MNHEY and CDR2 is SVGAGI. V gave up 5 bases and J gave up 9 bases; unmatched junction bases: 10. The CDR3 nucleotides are TGTGCCAGCAGTCCCAACCCGCAGGGGGGTTCACCCCTCCACTTT. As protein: CASSPNPQGGSPLHF.

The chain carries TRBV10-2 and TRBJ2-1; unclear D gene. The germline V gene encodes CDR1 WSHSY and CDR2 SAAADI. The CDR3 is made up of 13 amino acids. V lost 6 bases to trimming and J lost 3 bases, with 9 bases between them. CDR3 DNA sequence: TGCGCCAGCAGGTCAGAAATCTACAATGAGCAGTTCTTC. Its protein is CASRSEIYNEQFF.

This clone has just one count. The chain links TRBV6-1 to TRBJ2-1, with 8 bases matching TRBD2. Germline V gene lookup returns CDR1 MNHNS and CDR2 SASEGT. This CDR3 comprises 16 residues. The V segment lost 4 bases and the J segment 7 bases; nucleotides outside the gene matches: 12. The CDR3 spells CASSVTAGGTLNEQFF. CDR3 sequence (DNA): TGTGCCAGCAGTGTAACGGCGGGAGGAACCTTAAATGAGCAGTTCTTC.

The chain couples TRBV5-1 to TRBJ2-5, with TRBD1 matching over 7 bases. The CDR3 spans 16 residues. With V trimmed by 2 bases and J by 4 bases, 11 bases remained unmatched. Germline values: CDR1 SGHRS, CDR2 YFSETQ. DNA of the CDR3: TGCGCCAGCAGCTTTTTAGGAGGACAGGTTGGAGAGACCCAGTACTTC. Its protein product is CASSFLGGQVGETQYF.

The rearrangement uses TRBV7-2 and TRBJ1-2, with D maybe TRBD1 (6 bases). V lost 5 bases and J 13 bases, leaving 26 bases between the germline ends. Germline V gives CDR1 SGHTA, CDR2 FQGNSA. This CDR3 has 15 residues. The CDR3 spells CASSPNSGTPPPLTF. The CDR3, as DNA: TGTGCCAGCAGCCCTAATTCCGGGACACCGCCACCTCTCACCTTC.

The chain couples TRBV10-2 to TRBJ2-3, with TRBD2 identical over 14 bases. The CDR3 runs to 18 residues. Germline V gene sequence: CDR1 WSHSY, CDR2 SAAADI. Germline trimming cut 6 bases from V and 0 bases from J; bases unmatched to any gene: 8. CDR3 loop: CASRGTSGRGASTDTQYF. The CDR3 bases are TGCGCCAGCAGGGGGACTAGCGGGAGAGGTGCTAGCACAGATACGCAGTATTTT.

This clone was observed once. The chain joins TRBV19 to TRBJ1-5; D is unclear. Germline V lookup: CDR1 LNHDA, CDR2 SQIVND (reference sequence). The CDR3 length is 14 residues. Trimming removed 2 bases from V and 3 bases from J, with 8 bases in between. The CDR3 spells CASSIMAVNQPQHF. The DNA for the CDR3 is TGTGCCAGTAGTATAATGGCAGTCAATCAGCCCCAGCATTTT.

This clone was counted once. The CDR3 loop reads CASSLQRGTYTDTQYF. In DNA, the CDR3 is TGTGCCAGCAGCTTACAACGGGGGACGTACACAGATACGCAGTATTTT. The gene calls are TRBV11-3 and TRBJ2-3; D may be TRBD2 (6 bases). This CDR3 is built from 16 residues. Germline V gene lookup returns CDR1 SGHNT and CDR2 YENEEA. V gave up 2 bases and J gave up 2 bases, with 14 bases separating them.

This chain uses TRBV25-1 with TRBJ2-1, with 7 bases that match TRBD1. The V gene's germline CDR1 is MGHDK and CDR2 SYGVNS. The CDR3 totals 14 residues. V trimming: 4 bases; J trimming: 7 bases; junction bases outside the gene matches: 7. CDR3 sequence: CASSGTTTGNEQFF. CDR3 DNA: TGTGCCAGCAGTGGCACCACGACAGGGAATGAGCAGTTCTTC.

CDR3: CAWSVPGLAPGYTF. The CDR3, as DNA: TGTGCCTGGAGTGTACCGGGACTCGCACCAGGCTACACCTTC. The V and J genes are TRBV30 and TRBJ1-2, with TRBD1 as a possible D gene (5 bases). This CDR3 comprises 14 residues. Trimming stripped 0 bases from V and 8 bases from J, with 16 bases between. Per germline, CDR1 GTSNPN and CDR2 SVGIG (reference sequence). Full variable domain (missing parts from reference TRBV30 and TRBJ1-2): SQTIHQWPATLVQPVGSPLSLECTVEGTSNPNLYWYRQAAGRGLQLLFYSVGIGQISSEVPQNLSASRPQDRQFILSSKKLLLSDSGFYLCAWSVPGLAPGYTFGSGTRLTVV.

The CDR3 loop reads CASSSQGQMNTEAFF. The CDR3 coding sequence is TGTGCCAGCAGCTCTCAGGGACAAATGAACACTGAAGCTTTCTTT. V and J are TRBV9 and TRBJ1-1, with a weak D call TRBD1 (6 bases). The CDR3 is 15 amino acids. Trimming took off 4 bases at V and 0 bases at J, with 13 bases between the two ends. Germline loops: CDR1 SGDLS, CDR2 YYNGEE.

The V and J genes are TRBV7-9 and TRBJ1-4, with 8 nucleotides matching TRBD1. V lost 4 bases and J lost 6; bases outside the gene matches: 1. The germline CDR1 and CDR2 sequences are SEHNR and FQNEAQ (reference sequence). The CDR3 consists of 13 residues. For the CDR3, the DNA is TGTGCCAGCAGCTCGGACAGGGATGAAAAACTGTTTTTT. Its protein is CASSSDRDEKLFF.

CDR3 amino acids: CASSSRDRVGNEQFF. CDR3 DNA sequence: TGCGCCAGCAGCTCCAGAGACAGGGTGGGGAATGAGCAGTTCTTC. The chain is built from TRBV5-1 and TRBJ2-1; 7 nucleotides align to TRBD1. The CDR3 has 15 residues. The germline gives CDR1 SGHRS, CDR2 YFSETQ. J gave up 7 bases and V 3 bases, and 10 bases lay outside the gene matches.